This T cell receptor (beta chain) emerged from a study of blood T cell repertoires in COVID-19. Looking at the study overall: The cDNA or gDNA used as material had been derived from T cells, B-cell-depleted T cells, or PBMCs.

Profiled with immunoSEQ multiplex PCR; TCRdb holds only in-frame clones, not every one. The table lists some 100,000 clones, approximately 80% of them singletons. The CDR3 runs to 17 residues. Germline CDR1 is WSHSY and CDR2 is SAAADI. Trimming removed 5 bases from V and 4 bases from J; junction bases left unmatched: 11. The chain carries TRBV10-2 and TRBJ1-5; 10 bases match TRBD1. The clonotype originates from a human donor in a cohort sampled during active COVID-19. The sample taken for sequencing was peripheral blood. The CDR3 is CASSFRPGTGENQPQHF. DNA of the CDR3: TGCGCCAGCAGTTTTCGCCCCGGGACAGGGGAGAATCAGCCCCAGCATTTT.